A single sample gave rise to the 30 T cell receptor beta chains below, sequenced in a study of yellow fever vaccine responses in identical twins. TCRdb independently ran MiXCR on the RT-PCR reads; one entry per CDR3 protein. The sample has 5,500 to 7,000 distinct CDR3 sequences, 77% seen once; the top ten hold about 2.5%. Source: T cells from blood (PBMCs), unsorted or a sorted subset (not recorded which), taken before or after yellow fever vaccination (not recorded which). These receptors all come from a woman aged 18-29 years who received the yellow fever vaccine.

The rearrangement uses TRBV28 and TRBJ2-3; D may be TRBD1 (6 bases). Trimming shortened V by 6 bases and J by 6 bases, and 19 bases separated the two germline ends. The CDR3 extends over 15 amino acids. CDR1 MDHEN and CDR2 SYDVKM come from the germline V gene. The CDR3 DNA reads TGTGCCAGCAGCACCTCTCGACAGGATTCCGATACGCAGTATTTT. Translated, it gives CASSTSRQDSDTQYF.

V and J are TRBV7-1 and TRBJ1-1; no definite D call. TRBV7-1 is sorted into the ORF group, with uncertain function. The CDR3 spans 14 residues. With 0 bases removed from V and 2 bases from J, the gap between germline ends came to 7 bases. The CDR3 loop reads CASSSASANTEAFF. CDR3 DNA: TGTGCCAGCAGCTCAGCGAGCGCTAACACTGAAGCTTTCTTT.

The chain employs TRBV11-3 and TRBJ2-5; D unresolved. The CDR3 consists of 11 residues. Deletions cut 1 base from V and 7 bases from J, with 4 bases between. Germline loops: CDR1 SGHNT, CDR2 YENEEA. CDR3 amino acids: CASSLGGTQYF. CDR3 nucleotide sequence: TGTGCCAGCAGCTTAGGTGGGACCCAGTACTTC.

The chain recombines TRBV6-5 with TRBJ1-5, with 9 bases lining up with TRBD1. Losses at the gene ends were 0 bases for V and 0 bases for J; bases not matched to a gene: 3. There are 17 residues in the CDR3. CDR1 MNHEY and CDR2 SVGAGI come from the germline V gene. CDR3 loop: CASSYSTGGHSNQPQHF. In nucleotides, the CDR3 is TGTGCCAGCAGTTACTCGACAGGGGGTCATAGCAATCAGCCCCAGCATTTT.

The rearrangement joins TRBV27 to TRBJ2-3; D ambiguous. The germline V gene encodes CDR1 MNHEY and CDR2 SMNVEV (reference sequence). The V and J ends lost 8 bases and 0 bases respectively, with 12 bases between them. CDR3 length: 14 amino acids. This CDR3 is CASGLTPSTDTQYF. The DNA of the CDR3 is TGTGCCAGCGGTCTAACCCCCAGCACAGATACGCAGTATTTT.

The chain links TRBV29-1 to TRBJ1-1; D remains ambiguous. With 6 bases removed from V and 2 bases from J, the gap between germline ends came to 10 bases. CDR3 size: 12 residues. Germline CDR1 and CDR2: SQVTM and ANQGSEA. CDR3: CSVLDRNTEAFF. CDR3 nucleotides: TGCAGCGTCCTGGACCGAAACACTGAAGCTTTCTTT.

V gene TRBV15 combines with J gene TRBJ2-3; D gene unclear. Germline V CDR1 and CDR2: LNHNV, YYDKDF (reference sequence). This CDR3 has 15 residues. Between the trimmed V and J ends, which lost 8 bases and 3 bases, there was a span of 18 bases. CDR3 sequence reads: CATQTLAGVTDTQYF. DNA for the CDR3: TGTGCCACCCAAACATTAGCTGGAGTAACAGATACGCAGTATTTT.

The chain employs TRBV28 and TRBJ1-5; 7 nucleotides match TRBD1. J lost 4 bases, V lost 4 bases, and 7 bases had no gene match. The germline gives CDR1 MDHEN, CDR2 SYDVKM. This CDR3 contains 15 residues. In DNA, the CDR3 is TGTGCCAGCAGTTCGAATCTCAGGGGGAATCAGCCCCAGCATTTT. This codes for CASSSNLRGNQPQHF.

CDR3 region: CASSDSATGAQYF. CDR3 sequence (DNA): TGTGCCAGCAGTGACTCAGCCACGGGGGCCCAGTACTTC. J is TRBJ2-5 and V is TRBV6-4; tentative D call: TRBD2 (6 bases). The CDR3 sequence is 13 residues long. The V end was cut by 0 bases, the J end by 9 bases, with 11 bases between. From germline, CDR1 is MRHNA and CDR2 SNTAGT.

CDR3 DNA sequence: TGTGCCAGTAGGGACAGGGGTAGCACATTGGAGCAGTTCTTC. Translation: CASRDRGSTLEQFF. The chain recombines TRBV19 with TRBJ2-1; 9 bases are shared with TRBD1. CDR1 and CDR2 from the germline V gene are LNHDA and SQIVND (reference sequence). The CDR3 contains 14 residues. Trimming removed 6 bases from V and 10 bases from J; junction bases left unmatched: 10.

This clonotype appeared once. For the CDR3, the DNA is TGTGCCAGCAGCGCCCCAGGGAATGAAAAACTGTTTTTT. It translates to CASSAPGNEKLFF. The genes are TRBV11-2 and TRBJ1-4; a possible D gene is TRBD1 (5 bases). V gave up 5 bases and J gave up 5 bases, with 9 bases separating them. This CDR3 region has 13 residues. Germline values: CDR1 SGHAT, CDR2 FQNNGV. Looking up the rest from reference TRBV11-2 and TRBJ1-4 gives the full variable domain: EAGVAQSPRYKIIEKRQSVAFWCNPISGHATLYWYQQILGQGPKLLIQFQNNGVVDDSQLPKDRFSAERLKGVDSTLKIQPAKLEDSAVYLCASSAPGNEKLFFGSGTQLSVL.

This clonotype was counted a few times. The CDR3 reads CSARGSNQPQHF. The CDR3 region has the DNA TGCAGTGCTAGAGGGAGCAATCAGCCCCAGCATTTT. The rearrangement joins TRBV20-1 to TRBJ1-5, with D unclear. From germline, CDR1 is DFQATT and CDR2 SNEGSKA (reference sequence). The CDR3 sequence is 12 residues long. Trimming left V 1 base short and J 1 base short, with 2 bases between.

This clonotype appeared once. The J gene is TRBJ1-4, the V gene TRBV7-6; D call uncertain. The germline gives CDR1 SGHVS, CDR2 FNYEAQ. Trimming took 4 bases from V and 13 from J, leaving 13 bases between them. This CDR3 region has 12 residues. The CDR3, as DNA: TGTGCCAGCAGCTGGACTGGAGGGCGACTGTTTTTT. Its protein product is CASSWTGGRLFF.

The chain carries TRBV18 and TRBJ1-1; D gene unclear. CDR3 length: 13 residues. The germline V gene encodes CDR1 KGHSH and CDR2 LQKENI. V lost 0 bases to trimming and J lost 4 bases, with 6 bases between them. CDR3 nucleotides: TGTGCCAGCTCACCACCTTCGGGCACTGAAGCTTTCTTT. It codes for CASSPPSGTEAFF.

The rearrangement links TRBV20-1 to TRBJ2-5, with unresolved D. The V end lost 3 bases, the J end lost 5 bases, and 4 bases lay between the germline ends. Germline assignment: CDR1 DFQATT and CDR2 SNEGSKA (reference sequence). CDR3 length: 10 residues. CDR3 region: CSASPETQYF. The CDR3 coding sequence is TGCAGTGCTAGTCCGGAGACCCAGTACTTC.

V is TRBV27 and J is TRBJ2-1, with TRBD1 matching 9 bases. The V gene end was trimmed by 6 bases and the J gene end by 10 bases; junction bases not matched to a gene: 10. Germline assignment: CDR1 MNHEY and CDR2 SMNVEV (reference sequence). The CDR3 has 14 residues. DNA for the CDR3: TGTGCCAGCAGACGTCCCGGGACAGGGAACGAGCAGTTCTTC. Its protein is CASRRPGTGNEQFF.

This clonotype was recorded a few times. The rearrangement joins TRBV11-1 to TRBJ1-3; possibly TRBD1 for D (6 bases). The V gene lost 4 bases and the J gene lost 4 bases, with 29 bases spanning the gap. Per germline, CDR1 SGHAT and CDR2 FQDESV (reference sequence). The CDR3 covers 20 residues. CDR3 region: CASSSKTSNRVGYLGNTIYF. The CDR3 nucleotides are TGTGCCAGCAGCTCCAAAACCTCGAACAGGGTCGGCTACCTGGGAAACACCATATATTTT.

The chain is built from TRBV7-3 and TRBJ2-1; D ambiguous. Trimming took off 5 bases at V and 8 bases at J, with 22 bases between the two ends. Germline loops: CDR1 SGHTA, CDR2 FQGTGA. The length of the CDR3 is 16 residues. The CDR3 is CASSRNGFMLRDEQFF. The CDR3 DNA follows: TGTGCCAGCAGCCGTAATGGCTTTATGCTTCGCGATGAGCAGTTCTTC.

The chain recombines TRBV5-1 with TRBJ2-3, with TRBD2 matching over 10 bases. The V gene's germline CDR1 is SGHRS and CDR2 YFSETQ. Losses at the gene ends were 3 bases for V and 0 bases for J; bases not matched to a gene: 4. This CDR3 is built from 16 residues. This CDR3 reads CASSYRLAGSTDTQYF. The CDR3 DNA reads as TGCGCCAGCAGCTATAGACTAGCGGGTAGCACAGATACGCAGTATTTT.

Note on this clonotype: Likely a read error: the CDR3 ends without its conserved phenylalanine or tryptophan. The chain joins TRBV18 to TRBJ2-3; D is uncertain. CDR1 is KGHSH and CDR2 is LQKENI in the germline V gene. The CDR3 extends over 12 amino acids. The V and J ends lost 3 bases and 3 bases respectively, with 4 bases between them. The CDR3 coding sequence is TGTGCCAGCTCACCCGCGACAGATACGCAGTATATT. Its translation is CASSPATDTQYI.

CDR3 sequence reads: CASSHLGTSNNEQFF. CDR3 coding DNA: TGTGCCAGCAGCCACCTAGGGACTAGCAACAATGAGCAGTTCTTC. J is TRBJ2-1 and V is TRBV3-1; TRBD2 agrees at 9 bases. From germline, CDR1 is LGHDT and CDR2 YNNKEL (reference sequence). CDR3 size: 15 residues. J lost 5 bases, V lost 3 bases, and 5 bases had no gene match.

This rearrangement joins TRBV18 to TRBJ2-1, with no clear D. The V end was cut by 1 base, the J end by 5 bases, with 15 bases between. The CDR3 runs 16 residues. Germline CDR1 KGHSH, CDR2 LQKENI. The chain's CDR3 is CASSPLRVKSDNEQFF. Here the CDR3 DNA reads TGTGCCAGCTCACCACTCCGGGTGAAATCGGACAATGAGCAGTTCTTC. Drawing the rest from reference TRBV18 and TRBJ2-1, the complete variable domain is NAGVMQNPRHLVRRRGQEARLRCSPMKGHSHVYWYRQLPEEGLKFMVYLQKENIIDESGMPKERFSAEFPKEGPSILRIQQVVRGDSAAYFCASSPLRVKSDNEQFFGPGTRLTVL.

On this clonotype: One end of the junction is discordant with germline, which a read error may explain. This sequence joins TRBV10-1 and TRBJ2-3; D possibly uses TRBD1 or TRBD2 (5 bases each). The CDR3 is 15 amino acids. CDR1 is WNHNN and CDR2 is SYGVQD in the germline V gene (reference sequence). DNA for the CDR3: TGCGCCAGCAGCGAGTGGCCGGGGCAAACGGATACGCAGTATTTT. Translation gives CASSEWPGQTDTQYF.

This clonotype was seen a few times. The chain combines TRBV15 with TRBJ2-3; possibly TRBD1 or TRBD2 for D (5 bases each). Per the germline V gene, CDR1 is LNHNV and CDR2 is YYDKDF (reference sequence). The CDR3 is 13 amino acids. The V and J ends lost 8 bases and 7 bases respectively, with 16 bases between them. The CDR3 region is CATAGPEGNTQYF. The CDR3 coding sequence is TGTGCCACCGCCGGGCCAGAGGGGAATACGCAGTATTTT.

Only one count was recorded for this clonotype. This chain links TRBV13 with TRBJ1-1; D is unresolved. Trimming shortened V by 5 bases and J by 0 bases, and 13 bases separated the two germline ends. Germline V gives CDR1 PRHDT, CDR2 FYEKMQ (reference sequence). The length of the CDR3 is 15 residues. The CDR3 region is CASSPLGNMNTEAFF. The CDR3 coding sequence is TGTGCCAGCAGCCCCCTAGGCAACATGAACACTGAAGCTTTCTTT.

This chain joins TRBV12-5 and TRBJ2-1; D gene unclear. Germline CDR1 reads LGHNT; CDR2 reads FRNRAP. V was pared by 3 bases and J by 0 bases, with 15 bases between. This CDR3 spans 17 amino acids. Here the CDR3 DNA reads TGTGCTAGTGGTTTTCGACGAGCCCTGAGCTCCTACAATGAGCAGTTCTTC. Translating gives CASGFRRALSSYNEQFF.

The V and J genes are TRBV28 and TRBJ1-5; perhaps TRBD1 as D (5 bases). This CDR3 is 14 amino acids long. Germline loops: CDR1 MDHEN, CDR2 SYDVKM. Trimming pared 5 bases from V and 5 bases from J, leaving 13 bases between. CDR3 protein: CASSPDGTHQPQHF. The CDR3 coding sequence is TGTGCCAGCAGTCCGGATGGGACCCATCAGCCCCAGCATTTT.

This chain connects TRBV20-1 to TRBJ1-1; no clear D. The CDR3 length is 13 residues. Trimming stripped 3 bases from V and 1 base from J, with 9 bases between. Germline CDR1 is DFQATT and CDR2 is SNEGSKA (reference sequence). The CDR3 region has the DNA TGCAGTGCTAGGCCCGACACGAACACTGAAGCTTTCTTT. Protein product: CSARPDTNTEAFF.

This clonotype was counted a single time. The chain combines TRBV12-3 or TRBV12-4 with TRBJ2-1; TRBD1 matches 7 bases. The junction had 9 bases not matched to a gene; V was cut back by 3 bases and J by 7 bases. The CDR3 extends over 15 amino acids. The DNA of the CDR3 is TGTGCCAGCAGTTTCAGACAGGGAGTCGGAAATGAGCAGTTCTTC. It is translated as CASSFRQGVGNEQFF.

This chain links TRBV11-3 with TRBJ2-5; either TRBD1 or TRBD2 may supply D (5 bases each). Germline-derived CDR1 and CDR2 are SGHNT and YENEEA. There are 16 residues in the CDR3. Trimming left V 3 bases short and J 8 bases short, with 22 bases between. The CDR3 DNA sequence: TGTGCCAGCAGCTTCTCGGCTTTAGAGGGGACGGGAACCCAGTACTTC. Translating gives CASSFSALEGTGTQYF. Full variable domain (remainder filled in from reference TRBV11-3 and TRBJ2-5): EAGVVQSPRYKIIEKKQPVAFWCNPISGHNTLYWYLQNLGQGPELLIRYENEEAVDDSQLPKDRFSAERLKGVDSTLKIQPAELGDSAVYLCASSFSALEGTGTQYFGPGTRLLVL.